The clone carrying this T cell receptor beta chain has a handful of counts. This sample was included in a study of beta chain features in type 1 diabetes. Germline V lookup: CDR1 SGHKS, CDR2 YYEKEE (reference sequence). V was clipped by 3 bases and J by 4 bases; unmatched bases: 4. The CDR3 is 15 amino acids. Isolated RNA was reverse transcribed in full, so expressed TCRB transcripts were sequenced. Profiling relied on immunoSEQ multiplex PCR, and the TCRdb table lists in-frame clones only, not all of them. The sample has roughly 230,000 clones, 9.6% seen once. This sequence originates from a woman under 30 in good health. The gene calls are TRBV5-5 and TRBJ2-1, with TRBD2 matching 10 bases. Specimen: naive CD4+ T cells from blood. The CDR3 nucleotides read TGTGCCAGCAGCTCAGCGGGGGGGGATTACAATGAGCAGTTCTTC. Its protein is CASSSAGGDYNEQFF.